These 2 T cell receptor beta chains were all obtained from the same sample, sequenced in a study of T cells after yellow fever vaccination. MiXCR, run by TCRdb on the 5' RACE reads, gives a single entry per CDR3 protein. The table records about 360,000 distinct CDR3 sequences, 6.2% of them present only once. Material: PBMCs, obtained 5 days after the yellow fever booster vaccination. These receptors came from a man between 25 and 39 years old who received the YFV17D yellow fever vaccine.

The CDR3 is CASSLRQEEAFF. CDR3 nucleotide sequence: TGTGCCAGCAGCTTGAGGCAGGAGGAAGCTTTCTTT. This rearrangement joins TRBV7-2 to TRBJ1-1; D call uncertain. V was pared by 3 bases and J by 8 bases, with 10 bases between. Per germline, CDR1 SGHTA and CDR2 FQGNSA. The CDR3 spans 12 residues.

This clonotype showed up many times. The chain employs TRBV7-2 and TRBJ2-3, with 10 bases fitting TRBD2. J lost 2 bases, V lost 4 bases, and 9 bases had no gene match. CDR3 size: 17 residues. CDR1 is SGHTA and CDR2 is FQGNSA in the germline V gene. The CDR3 reads CASSSGLAEIFTDTQYF. CDR3 in DNA: TGTGCCAGCAGCTCCGGACTAGCGGAGATTTTCACAGATACGCAGTATTTT.